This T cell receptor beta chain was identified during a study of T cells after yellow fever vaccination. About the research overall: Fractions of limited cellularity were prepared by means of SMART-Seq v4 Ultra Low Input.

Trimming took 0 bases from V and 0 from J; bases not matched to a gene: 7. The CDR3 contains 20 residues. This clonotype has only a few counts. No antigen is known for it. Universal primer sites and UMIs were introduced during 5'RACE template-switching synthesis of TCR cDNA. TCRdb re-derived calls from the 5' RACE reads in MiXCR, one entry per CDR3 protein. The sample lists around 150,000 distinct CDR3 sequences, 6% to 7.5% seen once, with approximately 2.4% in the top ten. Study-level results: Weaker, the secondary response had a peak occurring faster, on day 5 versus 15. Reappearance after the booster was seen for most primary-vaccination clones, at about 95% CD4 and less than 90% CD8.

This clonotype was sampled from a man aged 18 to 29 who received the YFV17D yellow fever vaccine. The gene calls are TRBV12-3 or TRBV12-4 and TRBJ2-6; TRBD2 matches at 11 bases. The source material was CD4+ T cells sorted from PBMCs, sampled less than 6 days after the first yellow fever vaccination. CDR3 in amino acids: CASSLALRGLADSGANVLTF. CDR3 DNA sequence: TGTGCCAGCAGTTTAGCGCTAAGGGGACTAGCGGACTCTGGGGCCAACGTCCTGACTTTC.